One sample yielded the 9 T cell receptor beta chains listed below, sequenced in a study of vaccination and CD4 T cells after COVID-19. Once obtained from cultured CD4+ T cells, the DNA was sequenced using the Oncomine TCR Beta short-read assay. Each CDR3 protein is one row after TCRdb ran MiXCR on the PCR reads. The data hold about 12,000 distinct CDR3 sequences, with 50% to 60% observed a single time. Regarding treatment: roughly 11-day PBMC culture with coronavirus spike peptide pools or control peptides (ViraFEST assay). Their cognate antigens are unknown. The material sequenced was CD4+ T cells from blood, cultured in vitro. The receptors were gathered from a human donor who had recovered from COVID-19.

The CDR3 loop reads CASSPHLPGENTIYF. The CDR3 DNA sequence: TGTGCCAGCAGCCCCCACCTACCGGGGGAAAACACCATATATTTT. This chain links TRBV5-3 with TRBJ1-3; possibly TRBD1 for D (5 bases). TRBV5-3 is annotated as an ORF whose role is uncertain. The V end was cut by 8 bases, the J end by 6 bases, with 21 bases between. The CDR3 is 15 residues long.

The chain uses TRBV7-6 and TRBJ1-1; D is possibly TRBD1 (5 bases). Trimming stripped 4 bases from V and 1 base from J, with 7 bases between. Looked up from germline, CDR1 is SGHVS and CDR2 is FNYEAQ. CDR3 length equals 13 residues. CDR3 coding DNA: TGTGCCAGCAGCTCGGGACCGAACACTGAAGCTTTCTTT. Its translation is CASSSGPNTEAFF.

V and J are TRBV20-1 and TRBJ1-5, with D unclear. Germline CDR1 DFQATT, CDR2 SNEGSKA (reference sequence). CDR3 size: 16 residues. Trimming left V 3 bases short and J 3 bases short, with 18 bases between. Here the CDR3 reads CSASRGGGSHNQPQHF. The CDR3 DNA reads as TGCAGTGCTAGCCGTGGTGGTGGTAGCCACAATCAGCCCCAGCATTTT.

As to this clonotype: This likely comes from a read error, as the CDR3 has no conserved phenylalanine or tryptophan at its end. This chain uses TRBV2 with TRBJ1-4, with 11 nucleotides matching TRBD1. Germline lookup yields CDR1 SNHLY and CDR2 FYNNEI. The CDR3 covers 15 residues. V shed 6 bases, J shed 7 bases, and the junction held 7 bases outside the gene matches. CDR3 region: CASSRIGTGGEKLFL. For the CDR3, the DNA is TGTGCCAGCAGCCGTATTGGGACAGGGGGTGAAAAACTGTTTCTT.

Only one count was recorded for this clonotype. The rearrangement joins TRBV10-3 to TRBJ2-7, with 10 nucleotides matching TRBD2. CDR1 and CDR2 from the germline V gene are ENHRY and SYGVKD. Trimming at V came to 2 bases and at J to 3 bases, leaving 7 bases not matched to a gene. The CDR3 sequence is 16 residues long. CDR3 in DNA: TGTGCCATCAGTGAGCCCACTAGCGGGACATTCTACGAGCAGTACTTC. Amino acids: CAISEPTSGTFYEQYF.

This chain connects TRBV6-1 to TRBJ2-7; no definite D call. From germline, CDR1 is MNHNS and CDR2 SASEGT. Trimming removed 7 bases from V and 1 base from J, with 14 bases in between. The CDR3 sequence is 14 residues long. Here the CDR3 DNA reads TGTGCCAGCAATTTCCAGGACGGGTCCTACGAGCAGTACTTC. Translated, it gives CASNFQDGSYEQYF.

This clonotype was counted between two and nine times. The gene calls are TRBV20-1 and TRBJ1-1; unclear D gene. CDR1 and CDR2 (germline): DFQATT, SNEGSKA (reference sequence). Trimming took off 5 bases at V and 1 base at J, with 11 bases between the two ends. The CDR3 has 13 residues. The CDR3 DNA follows: TGCAGTGCTCGGCTGAAGGCGAACACTGAAGCTTTCTTT. Residues: CSARLKANTEAFF.

The V call is TRBV6-1, the J call TRBJ2-1; 12 nucleotides align to TRBD2. The CDR3 is 14 residues long. Germline V gene data show CDR1 as MNHNS and CDR2 as SASEGT. J lost 6 bases, V lost 5 bases, and 2 bases had no gene match. The CDR3 nucleotides are TGTGCCAGCAGTAGACTAGCGGGAGTCAATGAGCAGTTCTTC. Translated, it gives CASSRLAGVNEQFF.

This clonotype showed up just once. The chain carries TRBV7-2 and TRBJ2-7, with 11 bases identical to TRBD2. CDR1 and CDR2 from the germline V gene are SGHTA and FQGNSA. The CDR3 consists of 15 residues. The V gene end was trimmed by 3 bases and the J gene end by 2 bases; junction bases not matched to a gene: 3. The CDR3 spells CASSLLGLAAYEQYF. The CDR3 region has the DNA TGTGCCAGCAGCTTGTTGGGACTAGCGGCCTACGAGCAGTACTTC. The whole variable domain, remainder taken from reference TRBV7-2 and TRBJ2-7, is GAGVSQSPSNKVTEKGKDVELRCDPISGHTALYWYRQSLGQGLEFLIYFQGNSAPDKSGLPSDRFSAERTGGSVSTLTIQRTQQEDSAVYLCASSLLGLAAYEQYFGPGTRLTVT.